The clone carrying this T cell receptor (beta chain) was counted between two and nine times. Amplification from RNA transcripts yielded the TCR beta CDR3 regions. Amplification began with first-round RT-PCR using HTBI primers, then second-round multiplex PCR was performed. TCRdb re-analysed the multiplex PCR reads in MiXCR, keeping a single row per CDR3 protein. The sample contains 500,000 to 800,000 distinct CDR3 sequences, about 38% of which appear only once. The sample originates from a study of Graves' ophthalmopathy and Graves' hyperthyroidism. A diagnosis was made from clinical symptoms together with serum thyroxine, TRAb, thyroid ultrasound and orbital computed tomography. V was shortened by 1 base and J by 0 bases, with 6 bases between the two germline ends. Germline assignment: CDR1 SGHDN and CDR2 FVKESK. This CDR3 has 14 amino acids.

Sequencing was done on a sample of peripheral blood. The chain recombines TRBV14 with TRBJ1-2; no clear D gene. The clonotype was recovered from an adult man with Graves' ophthalmopathy. The CDR3 DNA is TGTGCCAGCAGCCAAGGGAGCGCTAACTATGGCTACACCTTC. As protein: CASSQGSANYGYTF. The variable domain in full, completed from reference TRBV14 and TRBJ1-2, reads EAGVTQFPSHSVIEKGQTVTLRCDPISGHDNLYWYRRVMGKEIKFLLHFVKESKQDESGMPNNRFLAERTGGTYSTLKVQPAELEDSGVYFCASSQGSANYGYTFGSGTRLTVV.